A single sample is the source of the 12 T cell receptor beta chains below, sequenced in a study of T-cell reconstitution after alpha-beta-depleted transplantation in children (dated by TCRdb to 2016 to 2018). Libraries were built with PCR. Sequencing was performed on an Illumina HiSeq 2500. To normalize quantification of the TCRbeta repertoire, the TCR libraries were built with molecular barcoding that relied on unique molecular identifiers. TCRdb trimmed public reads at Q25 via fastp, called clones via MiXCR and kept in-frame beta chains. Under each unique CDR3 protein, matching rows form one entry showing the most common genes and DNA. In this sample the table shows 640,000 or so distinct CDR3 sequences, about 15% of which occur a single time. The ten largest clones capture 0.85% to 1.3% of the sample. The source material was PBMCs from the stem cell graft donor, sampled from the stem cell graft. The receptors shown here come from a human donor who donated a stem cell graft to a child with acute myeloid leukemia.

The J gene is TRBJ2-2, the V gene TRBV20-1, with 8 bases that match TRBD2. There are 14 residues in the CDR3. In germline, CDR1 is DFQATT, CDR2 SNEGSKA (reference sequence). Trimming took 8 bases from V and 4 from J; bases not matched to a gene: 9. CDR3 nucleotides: TGCAGTACTGTGGCCGGGGGGGGCACCGGGGAGCTGTTTTTT. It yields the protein CSTVAGGGTGELFF.

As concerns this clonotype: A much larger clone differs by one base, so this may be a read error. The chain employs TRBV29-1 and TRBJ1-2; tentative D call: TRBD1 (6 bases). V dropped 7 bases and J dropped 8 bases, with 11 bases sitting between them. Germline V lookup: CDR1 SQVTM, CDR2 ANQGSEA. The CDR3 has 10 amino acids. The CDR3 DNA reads TGCAGCGATGGGGGCTTGGGCTACACCTTC. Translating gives CSDGGLGYTF.

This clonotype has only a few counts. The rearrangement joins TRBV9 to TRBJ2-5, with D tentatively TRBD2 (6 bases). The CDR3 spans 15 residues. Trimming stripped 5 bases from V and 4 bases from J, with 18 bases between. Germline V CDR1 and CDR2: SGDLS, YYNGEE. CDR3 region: CASRGSGLNGETQYF. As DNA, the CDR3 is TGTGCCAGCAGGGGCTCCGGACTAAATGGAGAGACCCAGTACTTC.

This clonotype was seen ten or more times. CDR3 in amino acids: CSARDEATSGNTIYF. The CDR3 DNA reads as TGCAGTGCTAGAGATGAGGCAACCTCTGGAAACACCATATATTTT. V usage is TRBV20-1 and J usage is TRBJ1-3; D is ambiguous. Germline loops: CDR1 DFQATT, CDR2 SNEGSKA (reference sequence). Between the trimmed V and J ends, which lost 0 bases and 0 bases, there was a span of 9 bases. This CDR3 comprises 15 residues.

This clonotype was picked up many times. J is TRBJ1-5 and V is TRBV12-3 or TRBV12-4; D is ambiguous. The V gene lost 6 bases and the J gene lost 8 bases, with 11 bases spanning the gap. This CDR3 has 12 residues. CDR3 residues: CASSLGGEPQHF. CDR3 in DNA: TGTGCCAGCAGCCTCGGTGGTGAGCCCCAGCATTTT.

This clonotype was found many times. CDR3 region: CSAGGDYNEQFF. In nucleotides, the CDR3 is TGCAGTGCTGGAGGGGATTACAATGAGCAGTTCTTC. The chain uses TRBV20-1 and TRBJ2-1; D perhaps matches TRBD2 (6 bases). Germline CDR1 reads DFQATT; CDR2 reads SNEGSKA (reference sequence). This CDR3 comprises 12 residues. The germline V and J ends were trimmed by 5 bases and 4 bases, with 9 bases remaining between them.

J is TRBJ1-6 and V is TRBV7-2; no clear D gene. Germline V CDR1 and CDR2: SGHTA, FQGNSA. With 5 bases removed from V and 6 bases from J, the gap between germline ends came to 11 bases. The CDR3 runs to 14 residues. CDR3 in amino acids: CASSEGFPNSPLHF. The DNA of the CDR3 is TGTGCCAGCAGCGAAGGGTTTCCTAATTCACCCCTCCACTTT.

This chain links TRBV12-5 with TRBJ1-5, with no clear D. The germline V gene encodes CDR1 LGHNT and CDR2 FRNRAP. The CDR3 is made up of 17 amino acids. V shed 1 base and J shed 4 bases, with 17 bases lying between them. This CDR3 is CASGLAAHVPQNQPQHF. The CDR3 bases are TGTGCTAGTGGTTTGGCCGCACACGTCCCCCAAAATCAGCCCCAGCATTTT.

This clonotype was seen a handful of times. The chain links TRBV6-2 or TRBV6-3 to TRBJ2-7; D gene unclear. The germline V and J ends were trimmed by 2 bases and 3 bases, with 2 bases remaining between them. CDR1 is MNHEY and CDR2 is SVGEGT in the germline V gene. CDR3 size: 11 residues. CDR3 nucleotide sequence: TGTGCCAGCAGTTACCTCTACGAGCAGTACGTC. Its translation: CASSYLYEQYV.

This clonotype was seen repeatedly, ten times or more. The CDR3: CASSFLGQGSEQYF. In nucleotides, the CDR3 is TGTGCCAGCAGTTTTCTGGGACAGGGCTCGGAGCAGTACTTC. The rearrangement joins TRBV12-3 or TRBV12-4 to TRBJ2-7; 9 bases map to TRBD1. The junction had 7 bases not matched to a gene; V was cut back by 3 bases and J by 7 bases. This CDR3 has 14 amino acids.

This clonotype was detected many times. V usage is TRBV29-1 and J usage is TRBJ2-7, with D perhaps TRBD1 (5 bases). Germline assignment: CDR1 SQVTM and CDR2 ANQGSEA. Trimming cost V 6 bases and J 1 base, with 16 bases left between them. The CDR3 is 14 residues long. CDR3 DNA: TGCAGCGTCCTATTAAACAGGTGGTCCTACGAGCAGTACTTC. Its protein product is CSVLLNRWSYEQYF.

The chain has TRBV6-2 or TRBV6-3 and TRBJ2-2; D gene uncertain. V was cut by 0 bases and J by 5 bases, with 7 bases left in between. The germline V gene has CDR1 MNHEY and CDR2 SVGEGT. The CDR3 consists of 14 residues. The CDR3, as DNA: TGTGCCAGCAGTTACTCGATACAGACCGGGGAGCTGTTTTTT. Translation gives CASSYSIQTGELFF.